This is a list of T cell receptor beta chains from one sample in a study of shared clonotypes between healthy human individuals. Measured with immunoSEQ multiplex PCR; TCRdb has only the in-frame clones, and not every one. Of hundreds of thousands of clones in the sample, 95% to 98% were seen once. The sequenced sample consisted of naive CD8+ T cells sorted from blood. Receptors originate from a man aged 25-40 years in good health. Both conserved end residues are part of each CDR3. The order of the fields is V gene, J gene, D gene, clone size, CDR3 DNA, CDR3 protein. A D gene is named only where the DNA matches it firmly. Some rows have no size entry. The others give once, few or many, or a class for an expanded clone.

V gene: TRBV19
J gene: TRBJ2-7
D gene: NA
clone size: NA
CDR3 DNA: TGTGCCAGTAGGGGGGGCTACGAGCAGTACTTC
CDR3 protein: CASRGGYEQYF

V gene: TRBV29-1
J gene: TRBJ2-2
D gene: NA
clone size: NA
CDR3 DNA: TGCAGCGTTGACCCAGGGATTACCGGGGAGCTGTTTTTT
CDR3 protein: CSVDPGITGELFF

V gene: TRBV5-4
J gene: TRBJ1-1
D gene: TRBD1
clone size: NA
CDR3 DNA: TGTGCCAGCAGCTCAGGACAGGGCAAGAACACTGAAGCTTTCTTT
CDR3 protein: CASSSGQGKNTEAFF

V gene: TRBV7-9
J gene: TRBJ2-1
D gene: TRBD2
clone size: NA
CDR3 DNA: TGTGCCAGCAGCTTTCGGCCTAGCGGGAGCAATGAGCAGTTCTTC
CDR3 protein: CASSFRPSGSNEQFF

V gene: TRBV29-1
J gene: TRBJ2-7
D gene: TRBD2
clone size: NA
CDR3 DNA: TGCAGCGTCATTATAGCGGGAGTCCTTTACGAGCAGTACTTC
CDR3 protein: CSVIIAGVLYEQYF

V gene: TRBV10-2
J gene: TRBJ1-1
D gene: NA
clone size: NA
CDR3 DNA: TGCGCCAGCATGGAGAGGGAGTCGGCCGAAGCTTTCTTT
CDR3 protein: CASMERESAEAFF

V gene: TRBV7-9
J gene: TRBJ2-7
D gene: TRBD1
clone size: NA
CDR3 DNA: TGTGCCAGCAGCGTTCCCGGGACAGGGGTCTACGAGCAGTACTTC
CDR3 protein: CASSVPGTGVYEQYF

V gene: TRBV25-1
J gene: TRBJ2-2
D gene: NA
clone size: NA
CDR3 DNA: TGTGCCAGCAGTGAATCCGGGCGGGGGAACACCGGGGAGCTGTTTTTT
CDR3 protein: CASSESGRGNTGELFF

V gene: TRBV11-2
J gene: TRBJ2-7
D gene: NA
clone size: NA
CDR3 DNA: TGTGCCAGCAGCTTAGCCGGGGACGAGCAGTACTTC
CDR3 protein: CASSLAGDEQYF

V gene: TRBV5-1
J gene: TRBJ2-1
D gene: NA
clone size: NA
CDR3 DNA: TGCGCCAGCAGCTTGGCCCGGTCTGGTGGAGGTGAGCAGTTCTTC
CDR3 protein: CASSLARSGGGEQFF

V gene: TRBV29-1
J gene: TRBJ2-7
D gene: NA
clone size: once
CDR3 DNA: TGCAGCGCCCTTGGGGTTAGCTCCTACGAGCAGTACTTC
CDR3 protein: CSALGVSSYEQYF

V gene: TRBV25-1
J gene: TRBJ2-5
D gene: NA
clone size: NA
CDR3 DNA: TGTGCCAGCAGTGAGGGGGTGTTGTGGGACTTC
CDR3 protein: CASSEGVLWDF

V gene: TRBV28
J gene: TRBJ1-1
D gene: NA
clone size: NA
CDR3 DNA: TGTGCCAGCAGTTTCCCCGGGCCCCAACTCGAAGCTTTCTTT
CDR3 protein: CASSFPGPQLEAFF

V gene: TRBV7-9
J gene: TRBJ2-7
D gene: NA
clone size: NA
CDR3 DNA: TGTGCCAGCAGCCGATCGTTGAACAGGGACCCTTCCGAGCAGTACTTC
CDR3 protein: CASSRSLNRDPSEQYF

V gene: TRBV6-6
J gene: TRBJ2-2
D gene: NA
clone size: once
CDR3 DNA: TGTGCCAGCACCCCGGTGGCGCCCGGCGGCGGGGAGCTGTTTTTT
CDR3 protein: CASTPVAPGGGELFF

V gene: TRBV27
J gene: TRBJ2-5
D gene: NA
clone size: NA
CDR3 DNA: TGTGCCAGCAGTTTAGAAAGTGGCGAGACCCAGTACTTC
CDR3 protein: CASSLESGETQYF

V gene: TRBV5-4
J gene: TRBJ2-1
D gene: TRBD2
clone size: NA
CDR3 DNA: TGTGCCAGCAGCCCCCCGGGACTAGCGGAGTACAATGAGCAGTTCTTC
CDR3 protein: CASSPPGLAEYNEQFF

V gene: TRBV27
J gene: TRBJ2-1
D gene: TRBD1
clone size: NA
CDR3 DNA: TGTGCCAGCAGTTACATTCGGACAGGGAACTACAATGAGCAGTTCTTC
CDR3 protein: CASSYIRTGNYNEQFF

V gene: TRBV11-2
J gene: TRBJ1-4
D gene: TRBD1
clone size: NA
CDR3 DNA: TGTGCCAGCAGCAAGGGACAGGGTGCAACTAATGAAAAACTGTTTTTT
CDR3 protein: CASSKGQGATNEKLFF

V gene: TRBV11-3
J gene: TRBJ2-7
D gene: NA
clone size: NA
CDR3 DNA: TGTGCCAGCAGCTTAGCCCAAATTCCAGGGGAGTACTACGAGCAGTACTTC
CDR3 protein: CASSLAQIPGEYYEQYF

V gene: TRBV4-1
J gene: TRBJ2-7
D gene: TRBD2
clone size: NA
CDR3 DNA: TGCGCCAGCAGCCAAGACGTGGCGCGGGAGCTTGATAATGAGCAGTACTTC
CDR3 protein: CASSQDVARELDNEQYF

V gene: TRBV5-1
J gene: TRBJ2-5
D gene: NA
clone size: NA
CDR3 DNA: TGCGCCAGCAGCTTGGCTGGTAGTCTGGAGACCCAGTACTTC
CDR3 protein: CASSLAGSLETQYF

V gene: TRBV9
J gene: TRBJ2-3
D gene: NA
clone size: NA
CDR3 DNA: TGTGCCAGCAGGACGTTCATCGGGGAGGAAGATACGCAGTATTTT
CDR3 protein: CASRTFIGEEDTQYF

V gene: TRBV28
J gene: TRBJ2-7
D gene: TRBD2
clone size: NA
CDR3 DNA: TGTGCCAGCAGCCCGGACAGGGGGACTAGCGGGAGGGCGTACGAGCAGTACTTC
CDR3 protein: CASSPDRGTSGRAYEQYF

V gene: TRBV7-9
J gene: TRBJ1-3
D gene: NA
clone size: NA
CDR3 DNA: TGTGCCAGCAGCTCGTCTAAGGTCGGGCTGACTGGAAACACCATATATTTT
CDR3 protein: CASSSSKVGLTGNTIYF

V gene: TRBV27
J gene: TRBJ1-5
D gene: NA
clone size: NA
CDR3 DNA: TGTGCCAGCAGTTTATCGGGGACCAGCAATCAGCCCCAGCATTTT
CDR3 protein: CASSLSGTSNQPQHF

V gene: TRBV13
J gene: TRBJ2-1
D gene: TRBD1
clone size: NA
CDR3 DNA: TGTGCCAGCAGCAGAACCGGGACAGGGTCTTTCAATGAGCAGTTCTTC
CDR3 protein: CASSRTGTGSFNEQFF

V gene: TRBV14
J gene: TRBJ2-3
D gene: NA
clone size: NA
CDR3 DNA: TGTGCCAGCAGCCAAACTCACACAGATACGCAGTATTTT
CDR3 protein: CASSQTHTDTQYF

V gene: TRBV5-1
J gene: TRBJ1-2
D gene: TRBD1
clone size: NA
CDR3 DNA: TGCGCCAGCAGCAAAGGACAGGGCTGGGGCTACACCTTC
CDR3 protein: CASSKGQGWGYTF

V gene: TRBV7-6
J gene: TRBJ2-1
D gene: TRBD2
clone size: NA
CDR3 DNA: TGTGCCAGCAGCTTAGCCGGAAGCGGGAGTTTTACCTACAATGAGCAGTTCTTC
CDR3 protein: CASSLAGSGSFTYNEQFF

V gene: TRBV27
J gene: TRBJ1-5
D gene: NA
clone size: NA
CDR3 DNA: TGTGCCAGCGGTTCATTGGGTAATCAGCCCCAGCATTTT
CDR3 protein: CASGSLGNQPQHF

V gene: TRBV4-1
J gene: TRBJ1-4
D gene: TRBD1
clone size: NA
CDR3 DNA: TGCGCCAGCAGCCACGGGACAGCGACTAATGAAAAACTGTTTTTT
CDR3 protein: CASSHGTATNEKLFF

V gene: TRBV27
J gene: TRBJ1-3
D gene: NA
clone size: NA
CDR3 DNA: TGTGCCAGCAGTTTATCGAGAGGAGGAAACACCATATATTTT
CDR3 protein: CASSLSRGGNTIYF

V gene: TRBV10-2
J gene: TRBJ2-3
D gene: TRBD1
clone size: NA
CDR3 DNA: TGCGCCAGCAGTGAGACAGGGGGGATAGATACGCAGTATTTT
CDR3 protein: CASSETGGIDTQYF

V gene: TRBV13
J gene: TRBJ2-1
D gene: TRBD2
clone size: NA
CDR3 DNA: TGTGCCAGCAGCTTTAGCGGGAGCTCCTACAATGAGCAGTTCTTC
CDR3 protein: CASSFSGSSYNEQFF

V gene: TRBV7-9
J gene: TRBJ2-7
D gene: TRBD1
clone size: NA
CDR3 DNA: TGTGCCAGCAGCAGATGGGACAGGATCTACGAGCAGTACTTC
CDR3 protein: CASSRWDRIYEQYF

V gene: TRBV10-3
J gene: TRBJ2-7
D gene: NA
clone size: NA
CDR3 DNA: TGTGCCATCAGTGACATCGACGAGCAGTACTTC
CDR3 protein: CAISDIDEQYF

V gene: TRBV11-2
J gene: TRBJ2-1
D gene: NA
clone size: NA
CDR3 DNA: TGTGCCAGCAGCTTAATAGGGTCCTACAATGAGCAGTTCTTC
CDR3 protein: CASSLIGSYNEQFF

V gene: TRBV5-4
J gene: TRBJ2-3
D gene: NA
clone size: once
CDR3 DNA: TGTGCCAGCAGCGTGTGGGGGGACGTGTCGCAGTATTTT
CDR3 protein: CASSVWGDVSQYF

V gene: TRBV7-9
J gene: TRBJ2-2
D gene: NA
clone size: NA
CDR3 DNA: TGTGCCAGCAGCTCTCCCGGACACATTAACACCGGGGAGCTGTTTTTT
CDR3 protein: CASSSPGHINTGELFF

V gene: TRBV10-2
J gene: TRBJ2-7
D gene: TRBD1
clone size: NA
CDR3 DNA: TGCGCCAGCAGCGAACTACCGGGACAGGGCGATAGATACTCCTACGAGCAGTACTTC
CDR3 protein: CASSELPGQGDRYSYEQYF

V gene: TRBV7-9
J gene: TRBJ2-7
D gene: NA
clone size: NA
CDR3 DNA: TGTGCCAGCAGCTCAGGGGGAGGGTCCTACGAGCAGTACTTC
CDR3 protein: CASSSGGGSYEQYF

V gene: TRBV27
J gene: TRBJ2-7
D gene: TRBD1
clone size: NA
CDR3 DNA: TGTGCCAGCAGGGCTCCGGGACAGAGCTCCTACGAGCAGTACTTC
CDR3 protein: CASRAPGQSSYEQYF

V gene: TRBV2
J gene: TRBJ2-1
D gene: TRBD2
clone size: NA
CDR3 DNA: TGTGCCAGCACCACCGGGACTAGCGCTTACAATGAGCAGTTCTTC
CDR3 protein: CASTTGTSAYNEQFF

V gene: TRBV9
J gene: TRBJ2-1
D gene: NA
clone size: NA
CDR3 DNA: TGTGCCAGCAGCGTAGGTGGGAGGATCAATGAGCAGTTCTTC
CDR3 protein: CASSVGGRINEQFF

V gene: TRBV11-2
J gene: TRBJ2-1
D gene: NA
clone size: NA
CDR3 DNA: TGTGCCAGCAGCTTACTTGCGAAGGGTGAGCAGTTCTTC
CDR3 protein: CASSLLAKGEQFF

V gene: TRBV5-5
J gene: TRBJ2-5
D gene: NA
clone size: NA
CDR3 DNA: TGTGCCAGCAGCTTTGAGGCCCCAAATGGGGAGACCCAGTACTTC
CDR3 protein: CASSFEAPNGETQYF

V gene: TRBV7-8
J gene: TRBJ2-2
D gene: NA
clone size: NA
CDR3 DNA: TGTGCCAGCAGCTTCGGACTACGGCGGGAAGGCTCCGGGGAGCTGTTTTTT
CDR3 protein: CASSFGLRREGSGELFF

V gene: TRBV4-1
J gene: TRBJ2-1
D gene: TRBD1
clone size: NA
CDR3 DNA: TGCGCCAGCAGCTTAAGACAGGGGATGAGAGACAATGAGCAGTTCTTC
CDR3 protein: CASSLRQGMRDNEQFF

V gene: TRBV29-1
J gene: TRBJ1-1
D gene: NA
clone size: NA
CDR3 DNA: TGCAGCGTTGGGGGCGGGCAGGGAAACACTGAAGCTTTCTTT
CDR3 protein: CSVGGGQGNTEAFF

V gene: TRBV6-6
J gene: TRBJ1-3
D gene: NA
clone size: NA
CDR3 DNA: TGTGCCAGCAGTCCCGGGGGCTCTGGAAACACCATATATTTT
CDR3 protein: CASSPGGSGNTIYF

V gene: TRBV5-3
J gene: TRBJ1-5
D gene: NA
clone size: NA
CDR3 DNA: TGTGCCAGAAGCCGAAAAACCTATCAGCCCCAGCATTTT
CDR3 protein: CARSRKTYQPQHF

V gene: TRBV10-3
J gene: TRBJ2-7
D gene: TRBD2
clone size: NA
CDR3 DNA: TGTGCCGTCGGGCGGACTAGCGGGATTTACGAGCAGTACTTC
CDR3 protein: CAVGRTSGIYEQYF